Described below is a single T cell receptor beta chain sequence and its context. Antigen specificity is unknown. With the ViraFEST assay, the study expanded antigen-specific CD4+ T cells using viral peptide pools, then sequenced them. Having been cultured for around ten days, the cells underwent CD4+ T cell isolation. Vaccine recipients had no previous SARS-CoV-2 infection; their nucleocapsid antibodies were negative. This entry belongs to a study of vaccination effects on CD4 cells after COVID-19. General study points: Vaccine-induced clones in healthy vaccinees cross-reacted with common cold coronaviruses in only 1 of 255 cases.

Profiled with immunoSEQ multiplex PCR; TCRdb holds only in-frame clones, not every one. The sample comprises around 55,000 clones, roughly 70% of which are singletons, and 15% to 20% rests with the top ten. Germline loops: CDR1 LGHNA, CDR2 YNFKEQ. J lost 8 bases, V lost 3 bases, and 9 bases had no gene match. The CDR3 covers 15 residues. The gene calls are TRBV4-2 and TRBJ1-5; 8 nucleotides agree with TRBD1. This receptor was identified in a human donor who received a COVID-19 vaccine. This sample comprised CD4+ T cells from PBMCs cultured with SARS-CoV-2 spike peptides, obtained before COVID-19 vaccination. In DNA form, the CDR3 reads TGTGCCAGCAGCCAGGGTGGACAGGGAAGCGAGCCCCAGCATTTT. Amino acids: CASSQGGQGSEPQHF.